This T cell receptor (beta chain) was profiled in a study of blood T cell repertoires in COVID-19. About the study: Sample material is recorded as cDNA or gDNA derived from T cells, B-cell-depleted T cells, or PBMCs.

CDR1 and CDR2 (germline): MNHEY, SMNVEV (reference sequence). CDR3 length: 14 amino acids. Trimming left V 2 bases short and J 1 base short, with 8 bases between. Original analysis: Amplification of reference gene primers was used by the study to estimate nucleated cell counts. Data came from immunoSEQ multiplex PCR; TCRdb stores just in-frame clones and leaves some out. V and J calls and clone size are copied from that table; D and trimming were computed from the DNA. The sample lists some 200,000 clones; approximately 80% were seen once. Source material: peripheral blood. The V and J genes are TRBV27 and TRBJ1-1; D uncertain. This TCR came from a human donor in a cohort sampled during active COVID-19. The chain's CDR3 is CASSLVQQNTEAFF. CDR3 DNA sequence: TGTGCCAGCAGTTTAGTACAGCAGAACACTGAAGCTTTCTTT.